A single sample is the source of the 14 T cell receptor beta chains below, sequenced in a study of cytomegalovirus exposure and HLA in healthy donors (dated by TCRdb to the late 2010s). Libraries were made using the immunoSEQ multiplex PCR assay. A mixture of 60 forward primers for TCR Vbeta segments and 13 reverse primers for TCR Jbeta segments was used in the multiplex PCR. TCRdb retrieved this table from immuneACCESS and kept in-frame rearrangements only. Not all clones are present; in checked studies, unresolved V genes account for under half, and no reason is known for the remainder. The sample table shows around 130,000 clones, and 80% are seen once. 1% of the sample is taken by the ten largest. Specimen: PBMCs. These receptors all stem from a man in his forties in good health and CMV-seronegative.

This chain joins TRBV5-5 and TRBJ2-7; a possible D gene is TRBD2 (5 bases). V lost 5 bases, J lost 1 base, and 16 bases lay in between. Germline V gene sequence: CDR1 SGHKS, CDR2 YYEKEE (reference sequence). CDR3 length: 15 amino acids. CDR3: CASSYQPTGSYEQYF. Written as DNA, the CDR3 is TGTGCCAGCAGTTACCAACCGACGGGGTCCTACGAGCAGTACTTC.

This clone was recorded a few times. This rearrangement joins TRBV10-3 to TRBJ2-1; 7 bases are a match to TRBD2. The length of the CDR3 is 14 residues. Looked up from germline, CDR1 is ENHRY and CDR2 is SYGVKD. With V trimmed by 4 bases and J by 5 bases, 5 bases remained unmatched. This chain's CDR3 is CAISGTGRHNEQFF. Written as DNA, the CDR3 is TGTGCCATCAGTGGGACCGGGAGGCACAATGAGCAGTTCTTC.

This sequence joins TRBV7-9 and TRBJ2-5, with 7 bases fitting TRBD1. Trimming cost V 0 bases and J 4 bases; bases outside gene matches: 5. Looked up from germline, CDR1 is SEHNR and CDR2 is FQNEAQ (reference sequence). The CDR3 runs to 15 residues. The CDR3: CASSLAEGAGETQYF. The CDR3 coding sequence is TGTGCCAGCAGCTTAGCCGAGGGGGCCGGAGAGACCCAGTACTTC.

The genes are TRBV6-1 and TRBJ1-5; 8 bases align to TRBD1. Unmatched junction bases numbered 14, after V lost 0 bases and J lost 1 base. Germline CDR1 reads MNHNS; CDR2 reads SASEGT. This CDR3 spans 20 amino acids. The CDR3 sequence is CASSEAPSWLDRGSNQPQHF. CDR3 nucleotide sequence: TGTGCCAGCAGTGAAGCGCCCTCCTGGTTAGACAGGGGAAGCAATCAGCCCCAGCATTTT.

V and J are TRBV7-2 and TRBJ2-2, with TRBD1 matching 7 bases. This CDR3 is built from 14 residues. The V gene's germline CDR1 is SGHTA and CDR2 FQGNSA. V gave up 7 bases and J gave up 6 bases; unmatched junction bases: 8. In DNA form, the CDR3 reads TGTGCCAGCAACCCGACAGGGATGTCCGGGGAGCTGTTTTTT. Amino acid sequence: CASNPTGMSGELFF. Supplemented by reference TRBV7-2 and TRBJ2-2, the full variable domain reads GAGVSQSPSNKVTEKGKDVELRCDPISGHTALYWYRQSLGQGLEFLIYFQGNSAPDKSGLPSDRFSAERTGGSVSTLTIQRTQQEDSAVYLCASNPTGMSGELFFGEGSRLTVL.

The CDR3, as DNA: TGTGCCAGCAGCCCGAAGGACTTCCCCAGCACAGATACGCAGTATTTT. This encodes CASSPKDFPSTDTQYF. The rearrangement joins TRBV7-9 to TRBJ2-3; D is perhaps TRBD2 (5 bases). CDR1 SEHNR and CDR2 FQNEAQ come from the germline V gene (reference sequence). This CDR3 is built from 16 residues. V was clipped by 5 bases and J by 0 bases, with 15 bases between them.

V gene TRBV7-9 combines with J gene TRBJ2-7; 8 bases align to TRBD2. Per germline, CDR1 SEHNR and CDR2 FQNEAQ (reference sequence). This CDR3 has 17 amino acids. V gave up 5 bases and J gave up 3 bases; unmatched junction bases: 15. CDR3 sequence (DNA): TGTGCCAGCAGCCCGGACGGGGGGGGTAGTTCTCTCTACGAGCAGTACTTC. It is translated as CASSPDGGGSSLYEQYF.

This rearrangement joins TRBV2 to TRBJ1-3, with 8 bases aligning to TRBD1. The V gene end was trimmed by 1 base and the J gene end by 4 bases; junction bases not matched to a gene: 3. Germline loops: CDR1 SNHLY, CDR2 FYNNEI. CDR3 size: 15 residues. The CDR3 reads CASSEGTGLGNTIYF. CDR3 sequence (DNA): TGTGCCAGCAGTGAAGGGACAGGGTTGGGAAACACCATATATTTT.

This chain's CDR3 is CASSHGGTTYNEQFF. CDR3 in DNA: TGTGCCAGCAGCCACGGCGGGACCACCTACAATGAGCAGTTCTTC. The chain carries TRBV14 and TRBJ2-1; tentatively, D is TRBD2 (6 bases). The germline gives CDR1 SGHDN, CDR2 FVKESK. The CDR3 runs to 15 residues. V was clipped by 3 bases and J by 2 bases, with 11 bases between them.

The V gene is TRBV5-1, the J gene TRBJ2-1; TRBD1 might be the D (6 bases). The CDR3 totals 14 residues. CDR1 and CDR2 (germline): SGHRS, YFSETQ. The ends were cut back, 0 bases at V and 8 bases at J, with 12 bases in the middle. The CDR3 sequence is CASSLGRQDDEQFF. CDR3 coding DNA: TGCGCCAGCAGCTTGGGCCGACAGGACGATGAGCAGTTCTTC. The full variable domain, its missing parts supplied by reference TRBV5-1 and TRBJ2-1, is KAGVTQTPRYLIKTRGQQVTLSCSPISGHRSVSWYQQTPGQGLQFLFEYFSETQRNKGNFPGRFSGRQFSNSRSEMNVSTLELGDSALYLCASSLGRQDDEQFFGPGTRLTVL.

In DNA form, the CDR3 reads TGTGCCAGCAGCTTATCCGGGAGGCAAAGCACAGATACGCAGTATTTT. This encodes CASSLSGRQSTDTQYF. The chain recombines TRBV5-4 with TRBJ2-3, with 7 bases that match TRBD2. CDR1 and CDR2 (germline): SGHNT, YYREEE (reference sequence). J gave up 0 bases and V 2 bases, and 6 bases lay outside the gene matches. The CDR3 is 16 amino acids.

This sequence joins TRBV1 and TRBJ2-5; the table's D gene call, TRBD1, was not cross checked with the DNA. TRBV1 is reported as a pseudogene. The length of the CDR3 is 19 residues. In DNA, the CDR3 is TGCACCAGCAGCCAAGATCATCCCCCAGCCACCGGGACACCGGAGACCCAGTACTTC. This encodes CTSSQDHPPATGTPETQYF.

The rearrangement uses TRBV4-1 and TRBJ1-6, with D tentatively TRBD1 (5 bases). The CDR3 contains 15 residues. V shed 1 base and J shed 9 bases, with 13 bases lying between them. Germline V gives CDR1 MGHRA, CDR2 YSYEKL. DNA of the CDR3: TGCGCCAGCAGCCAAGGGACATCTCTCCCTTCACCCCTCCACTTT. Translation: CASSQGTSLPSPLHF.

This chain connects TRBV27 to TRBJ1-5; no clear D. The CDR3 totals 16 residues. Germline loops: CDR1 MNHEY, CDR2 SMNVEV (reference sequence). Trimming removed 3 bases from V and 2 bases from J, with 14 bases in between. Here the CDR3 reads CASSFIVKLGNQPQHF. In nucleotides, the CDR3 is TGTGCCAGCAGTTTCATCGTGAAACTAGGCAATCAGCCCCAGCATTTT.